The clone carrying this T cell receptor (beta chain) was picked up a small number of times. These data originate in a study of blood T cell repertoires in COVID-19. Study overall: Whether acute or convalescent, the COVID-19 samples came from the United States, Italy and Spain.

CDR1 is ENHRY and CDR2 is SYGVKD in the germline V gene. The V segment lost 2 bases and the J segment 3 bases; nucleotides outside the gene matches: 4. The CDR3 has 15 residues. As processed by the authors: Reference gene primer amplification in the assay estimated nucleated cell counts. Generated by immunoSEQ multiplex PCR, the TCRdb table keeps only in-frame clones and is missing some. V, J and clone size are taken as reported in that table, and D and trimming were inferred from the DNA itself. The table has about 97,000 clones, 84% seen once. The source material was peripheral blood. The chain links TRBV10-3 to TRBJ1-5; 7 positions agree with TRBD1. The receptor was isolated from a man in his forties with active or convalescent COVID-19. Here the CDR3 reads CAISEGDSYNQPQHF. DNA for the CDR3: TGTGCCATCAGTGAGGGGGACAGTTACAATCAGCCCCAGCATTTT.